These 24 T cell receptor beta chains originate from one sample sequenced in a study of cytotoxic CD8 clonotypes in ibrutinib-treated CLL. Produced via immunoSEQ multiplex PCR; TCRdb's table is partial and in-frame only. Among 68,000 or so clones listed, approximately 71% were seen once. The sample in question was PBMCs, obtained after 12 months of ibrutinib treatment. All receptors come from a human donor with chronic lymphocytic leukemia.

The chain employs TRBV20-1 and TRBJ2-1; 8 nucleotides match TRBD2. Looked up from germline, CDR1 is DFQATT and CDR2 is SNEGSKA (reference sequence). The CDR3 extends over 11 amino acids. Unmatched junction bases numbered 4, after V lost 7 bases and J lost 8 bases. The CDR3 reads CSGTGGDEQFF. For the CDR3, the DNA is TGCAGTGGGACGGGGGGGGATGAGCAGTTCTTC.

This clone was observed a handful of times. The genes are TRBV19 and TRBJ2-7; TRBD1 or TRBD2 may be the D gene (5 bases each). Between the trimmed V and J ends, which lost 4 bases and 8 bases, there was a span of 15 bases. The V gene's germline CDR1 is LNHDA and CDR2 SQIVND (reference sequence). The CDR3 is 13 residues long. The CDR3 DNA reads as TGTGCCAGTAGTACCACGGGGACGGGGAAGCAGTACTTC. Protein sequence: CASSTTGTGKQYF.

The chain couples TRBV6-6 to TRBJ1-1; D is possibly TRBD1 (5 bases). Germline values: CDR1 MNHNY, CDR2 SVGAGI (reference sequence). CDR3 size: 12 residues. The V and J ends lost 8 bases and 6 bases respectively, with 13 bases between them. The CDR3 here is CASGGGRAEAFF. The CDR3 bases are TGTGCCAGCGGCGGGGGGAGGGCTGAAGCTTTCTTT.

CDR3 protein: CASSKGRRNEKLFF. Here the CDR3 DNA reads TGTGCCAGTAGTAAAGGGCGGAGGAATGAAAAACTGTTTTTT. The chain couples TRBV19 to TRBJ1-4; D is ambiguous. V lost 4 bases to trimming and J lost 5 bases, with 11 bases between them. Germline-derived CDR1 and CDR2 are LNHDA and SQIVND (reference sequence). The CDR3 contains 14 residues.

The rearrangement uses TRBV29-1 and TRBJ1-2; no firm D call. The CDR3 runs to 13 residues. From germline, CDR1 is SQVTM and CDR2 ANQGSEA. V was shortened by 2 bases and J by 6 bases, with 13 bases between the two germline ends. In DNA form, the CDR3 reads TGCAGCGTTGAAAACTGGGCTGAGGATGGCTACACCTTC. The encoded protein is CSVENWAEDGYTF. The full variable domain, rest sourced from reference TRBV29-1 and TRBJ1-2, is SAVISQKPSRDICQRGTSLTIQCQVDSQVTMMFWYRQQPGQSLTLIATANQGSEATYESGFVIDKFPISRPNLTFSTLTVSNMSPEDSSIYLCSVENWAEDGYTFGSGTRLTVV.

Comments on this clone: This CDR3 is also generated by other DNA sequences in the sample. The chain combines TRBV28 with TRBJ1-1; tentative D call: TRBD1 (5 bases). The CDR3 is 16 residues long. Trimming cost V 3 bases and J 5 bases, with 19 bases left between them. CDR1 and CDR2 (germline): MDHEN, SYDVKM. The CDR3 region has the DNA TGTGCCAGCAGTTTGCGTCTTCGGACATTTCCAACTGAAGCTTTCTTT. It translates to CASSLRLRTFPTEAFF.

The CDR3 DNA sequence: TGTGCCAGCAGCGCGAGGGACAGGGGGAAGACCCAGTACTTC. It translates to CASSARDRGKTQYF. The chain is built from TRBV5-6 and TRBJ2-5; 11 bases are shared with TRBD1. With 4 bases clipped from V and 6 bases from J, the junction kept 5 bases outside the gene matches. This CDR3 has 14 residues. Germline CDR1 SGHDT, CDR2 YYEEEE.

The CDR3: CASRSGGSDYQPQHF. The CDR3 DNA sequence: TGTGCCAGCAGATCAGGGGGATCAGACTATCAGCCCCAGCATTTT. The chain uses TRBV6-5 and TRBJ1-5; 7 bases map to TRBD1. CDR1 is MNHEY and CDR2 is SVGAGI in the germline V gene. The CDR3 length is 15 residues. With V trimmed by 6 bases and J by 5 bases, 10 bases remained unmatched.

The rearrangement joins TRBV30 to TRBJ1-5, with 8 bases identical to TRBD1. CDR3 size: 15 residues. Per the germline V gene, CDR1 is GTSNPN and CDR2 is SVGIG (reference sequence). J was trimmed by 2 bases and V by 2 bases; bases with no gene match: 5. In DNA form, the CDR3 reads TGTGCCTGGAGTCAGGGGGCTTCCGGCAATCAGCCCCAGCATTTT. This sequence encodes CAWSQGASGNQPQHF.

The chain recombines TRBV4-1 with TRBJ2-7; D call uncertain. The V and J ends lost 0 bases and 3 bases respectively, with 15 bases between them. Germline V gives CDR1 MGHRA, CDR2 YSYEKL. This CDR3 comprises 16 residues. This CDR3 is CASSQDRARINYEQYF. CDR3 nucleotides: TGCGCCAGCAGCCAAGATCGCGCCAGGATAAACTACGAGCAGTACTTC.

The rearrangement links TRBV7-8 to TRBJ2-5; 10 bases map to TRBD2. There are 16 residues in the CDR3. Germline loops: CDR1 SGHVS, CDR2 FQNEAQ. V trimming: 5 bases; J trimming: 2 bases; junction bases outside the gene matches: 8. CDR3 sequence: CASSGPSGGLQETQYF. The CDR3 DNA follows: TGTGCCAGCAGCGGACCTAGCGGGGGCCTGCAAGAGACCCAGTACTTC.

The chain has TRBV4-3 and TRBJ2-2; D ambiguous. Per germline, CDR1 LGHNA and CDR2 YSLEER. V lost 5 bases to trimming and J lost 5 bases, with 9 bases between them. The length of the CDR3 is 13 residues. The CDR3 DNA sequence: TGCGCCAGCAGCTTGGACGAAACCGGGGAGCTGTTTTTT. It yields the protein CASSLDETGELFF.

The rearrangement joins TRBV19 to TRBJ1-2; D might be TRBD1 (5 bases). The germline V gene has CDR1 LNHDA and CDR2 SQIVND (reference sequence). Trimming cost V 10 bases and J 5 bases, with 17 bases left between them. This CDR3 is built from 13 residues. The CDR3 loop is CATDSRAPYGYTF. DNA for the CDR3: TGTGCCACCGATTCCAGGGCCCCATATGGCTACACCTTC.

The V gene is TRBV10-3, the J gene TRBJ1-6; tentatively, D is TRBD1 (5 bases). This CDR3 has 16 residues. Trimming left V 3 bases short and J 6 bases short, with 15 bases between. Germline V CDR1 and CDR2: ENHRY, SYGVKD. The CDR3 DNA is TGTGCCATCAGTGATCAGGGACCTATGGTTAATTCACCCCTCCACTTT. It codes for CAISDQGPMVNSPLHF.

The chain combines TRBV5-1 with TRBJ1-5, with D unresolved. CDR1 is SGHRS and CDR2 is YFSETQ in the germline V gene. The CDR3 loop spans 13 amino acids. The V and J ends lost 0 bases and 7 bases respectively, with 8 bases between them. The CDR3 sequence: CASSLEGGQPQHF. CDR3 coding DNA: TGCGCCAGCAGCTTGGAAGGCGGACAGCCCCAGCATTTT.

The chain joins TRBV11-3 to TRBJ1-2; 7 bases are shared with TRBD1. CDR3 length: 15 amino acids. Looked up from germline, CDR1 is SGHNT and CDR2 is YENEEA. After removal of 3 bases from V and 5 bases from J, the junction contained 9 bases not matched to a gene. CDR3 DNA: TGTGCCAGCAGCTTCCAGGGGGAGGAAGGGTATGGCTACACCTTC. This codes for CASSFQGEEGYGYTF.

The rearrangement uses TRBV30 and TRBJ2-1; D possibly corresponds to TRBD1 (8 bases). V gave up 1 base and J gave up 0 bases, with 16 bases separating them. Germline V lookup: CDR1 GTSNPN, CDR2 SVGIG (reference sequence). The CDR3 contains 17 residues. The DNA for the CDR3 is TGTGCCTGGAGTGCCCGACAGGGGACTATCTCCTACAATGAGCAGTTCTTC. Protein product: CAWSARQGTISYNEQFF.

The chain employs TRBV28 and TRBJ2-3; D uncertain. CDR1 MDHEN and CDR2 SYDVKM come from the germline V gene. The ends were cut back, 3 bases at V and 3 bases at J, with 4 bases in the middle. The CDR3 runs to 12 residues. The CDR3 here is CASSLGTDTQYF. CDR3 bases: TGTGCCAGCAGTTTGGGTACAGATACGCAGTATTTT.

This sequence joins TRBV4-3 and TRBJ2-1; 7 bases agree with TRBD2. V was clipped by 1 base and J by 3 bases; unmatched bases: 0. This CDR3 comprises 14 residues. The germline gives CDR1 LGHNA, CDR2 YSLEER. This CDR3 reads CASSQVAGYNEQFF. The CDR3, as DNA: TGCGCCAGCAGCCAAGTAGCGGGCTACAATGAGCAGTTCTTC.

CDR3 DNA: TGTGCCTGGGGGGGGCAGTCCTACGAGCAGTACTTC. Translation gives CAWGGQSYEQYF. The chain carries TRBV30 and TRBJ2-7; perhaps D is TRBD1 or TRBD2 (6 bases each). The CDR3 is made up of 12 amino acids. V shed 5 bases and J shed 1 base, with 9 bases lying between them. Germline V gene sequence: CDR1 GTSNPN, CDR2 SVGIG (reference sequence).

The rearrangement uses TRBV13 and TRBJ1-1, with a tentative D call TRBD1 (5 bases). Germline V gene sequence: CDR1 PRHDT, CDR2 FYEKMQ (reference sequence). Trimming removed 5 bases at V and 1 base at J, with 17 bases between. The CDR3 consists of 16 residues. The CDR3: CASSKSVGGPNTEAFF. The DNA of the CDR3 is TGTGCCAGCAGCAAATCGGTCGGGGGACCGAACACTGAAGCTTTCTTT.

The rearrangement links TRBV19 to TRBJ2-2; D is perhaps TRBD1 (6 bases). Germline values: CDR1 LNHDA, CDR2 SQIVND (reference sequence). This CDR3 is 13 amino acids long. The V end lost 3 bases, the J end lost 6 bases, and 8 bases lay between the germline ends. This CDR3 reads CASSIPGAGELFF. The DNA for the CDR3 is TGTGCCAGTAGTATCCCAGGGGCCGGGGAGCTGTTTTTT.

The J gene is TRBJ2-3, the V gene TRBV7-9, with 9 nucleotides matching TRBD2. The CDR3 loop spans 17 amino acids. V shed 2 bases, J shed 2 bases, and the junction held 8 bases outside the gene matches. Germline CDR1 reads SEHNR; CDR2 reads FQNEAQ (reference sequence). This chain's CDR3 is CASSLKKLAGNTDTQYF. The CDR3 DNA reads TGTGCCAGCAGCTTAAAAAAGCTAGCGGGAAACACAGATACGCAGTATTTT.

The rearrangement joins TRBV9 to TRBJ1-2; the match to TRBD1 covers 7 bases. CDR3 length: 20 amino acids. In germline, CDR1 is SGDLS, CDR2 YYNGEE. V was pared by 0 bases and J by 4 bases, with 21 bases of the junction left unmatched. The CDR3 loop is CASSVGPFFPGTGDRYGYTF. DNA for the CDR3: TGTGCCAGCAGCGTAGGCCCATTTTTCCCCGGTACAGGGGACCGCTATGGCTACACCTTC.